One and the same sample provided the 2 T cell receptor beta chains below, sequenced in a study of CD8 T cells in ankylosing spondylitis. TCRdb reprocessed the 5' RACE reads with MiXCR, giving one entry per CDR3 protein. This table holds roughly 700,000 distinct CDR3 sequences, roughly 19% found once. No antigens are known for them. Whole-study findings and limits: Ankylosing spondylitis blood appeared to carry a characteristic TCR beta motif of several highly homologous variants.

Specimen: blood, either unsorted or a sorted T cell fraction (not recorded which). Receptors were obtained from a male donor with ankylosing spondylitis.

This clonotype was counted between two and nine times. V usage is TRBV6-5 and J usage is TRBJ1-1, with TRBD1 matching 7 bases. V lost 2 bases, J lost 5 bases, and 2 bases stayed unmatched. The germline V gene encodes CDR1 MNHEY and CDR2 SVGAGI. The CDR3 sequence is 13 residues long. The CDR3: CASSYATGTEAFF. Here the CDR3 DNA reads TGTGCCAGCAGTTACGCGACAGGGACTGAAGCTTTCTTT.

The chain carries TRBV7-8 and TRBJ2-1; D not certain. This CDR3 has 17 amino acids. Trimming removed 0 bases at V and 0 bases at J, with 12 bases between. From germline, CDR1 is SGHVS and CDR2 FQNEAQ. CDR3 nucleotides: TGTGCCAGCAGCTTAGCGGGCCAAGGTCGCTCCTACAATGAGCAGTTCTTC. Protein product: CASSLAGQGRSYNEQFF.